What follows are 28 T cell receptor beta chains derived from one specimen sequenced in a study of blood T cell repertoires in COVID-19. The method was immunoSEQ multiplex PCR; TCRdb's version includes in-frame clones alone and lacks a portion of them. This sample yields 300,000 to 400,000 clones, of which 75% to 90% are seen a single time; under 2% belongs to the top ten. The sample was PBMCs or T cells enriched from blood (not recorded which). These receptors were taken from a woman in her thirties who had been exposed to COVID-19.

The chain employs TRBV27 and TRBJ2-3; TRBD1 is a possible D gene (5 bases). Trimming removed 11 bases at V and 0 bases at J, with 15 bases between. CDR1 and CDR2 (germline): MNHEY, SMNVEV (reference sequence). The CDR3 is made up of 14 amino acids. DNA of the CDR3: TGTGCCGCAAGGGGCTTTTCTAGCACAGATACGCAGTATTTT. This gives the protein CAARGFSSTDTQYF.

The rearrangement joins TRBV5-1 to TRBJ2-2, with a tentative D call TRBD2 (6 bases). The CDR3 runs 14 residues. V gave up 4 bases and J gave up 5 bases, with 12 bases separating them. Germline CDR1 is SGHRS and CDR2 is YFSETQ. The CDR3 nucleotides read TGCGCCAGCAGCACCCTTAGCGGAACCGGGGAGCTGTTTTTT. Its protein product is CASSTLSGTGELFF.

This rearrangement joins TRBV3-1 (or the pseudogene TRBV3-2) to TRBJ1-6; TRBD1 aligns across 7 bases. The V segment lost 3 bases and the J segment 11 bases; nucleotides outside the gene matches: 7. The germline V gene encodes CDR1 LGHDT and CDR2 YNNKEL (reference sequence). The CDR3 loop spans 14 amino acids. The CDR3, as DNA: TGTGCCAGCAGCCAGGGTCCCAGGGGGGCACCCCTCCACTTT. Translating gives CASSQGPRGAPLHF.

The rearrangement joins TRBV7-8 to TRBJ2-1, with 9 bases fitting TRBD2. Germline values: CDR1 SGHVS, CDR2 FQNEAQ. This CDR3 spans 17 amino acids. V was clipped by 5 bases and J by 3 bases; unmatched bases: 11. The CDR3 protein is CASSLGGLAGVYNEQFF. In DNA form, the CDR3 reads TGTGCCAGCAGCCTAGGTGGGTTAGCGGGGGTCTACAATGAGCAGTTCTTC.

The chain employs TRBV28 and TRBJ2-1; 8 bases fit TRBD1. With V trimmed by 7 bases and J by 1 base, 0 bases remained unmatched. Germline CDR1 and CDR2: MDHEN and SYDVKM. The CDR3 is 13 residues long. CDR3 DNA: TGTGCCAGCAACAGGGGGTCCTACAATGAGCAGTTCTTC. Translating it yields CASNRGSYNEQFF.

The chain couples TRBV6-5 to TRBJ2-7, with 9 bases matching TRBD2. The CDR3 is made up of 16 amino acids. V gave up 2 bases and J gave up 4 bases; unmatched junction bases: 9. Germline CDR1 reads MNHEY; CDR2 reads SVGAGI. The CDR3 here is CASSYGWGGRGYEQYF. In nucleotides, the CDR3 is TGTGCCAGCAGTTACGGTTGGGGCGGGAGGGGGTACGAGCAGTACTTC.

V gene TRBV30 combines with J gene TRBJ2-5, with a weak D call TRBD2 (5 bases). Germline V gene sequence: CDR1 GTSNPN, CDR2 SVGIG (reference sequence). V dropped 0 bases and J dropped 5 bases, with 10 bases sitting between them. The CDR3 length is 13 residues. The CDR3 loop reads CAWSVDRGETQYF. As DNA, the CDR3 is TGTGCCTGGAGTGTTGACCGCGGGGAGACCCAGTACTTC.

As DNA, the CDR3 is TGTGCCTGGAGACCTAGCGGGAGCAATGAGCAGTTCTTC. It codes for CAWRPSGSNEQFF. The chain employs TRBV30 and TRBJ2-1; TRBD2 agrees at 10 bases. With 3 bases clipped from V and 6 bases from J, the junction kept 2 bases outside the gene matches. This CDR3 is built from 13 residues. Germline CDR1 GTSNPN, CDR2 SVGIG (reference sequence).

The chain employs TRBV4-2 and TRBJ1-4; 8 bases line up with TRBD1. V was clipped by 3 bases and J by 9 bases; unmatched bases: 6. The CDR3 runs 14 residues. Per the germline V gene, CDR1 is LGHNA and CDR2 is YNFKEQ. The CDR3 is CASSQLTGGKKLFF. The DNA for the CDR3 is TGTGCCAGCAGCCAGCTTACAGGGGGTAAAAAACTGTTTTTT.

V and J are TRBV7-2 and TRBJ2-7; the D gene is possibly TRBD2 (6 bases). There are 14 residues in the CDR3. CDR1 SGHTA and CDR2 FQGNSA come from the germline V gene. Trimming cost V 2 bases and J 0 bases, with 8 bases left between them. CDR3 residues: CASSLLALSYEQYF. CDR3 DNA sequence: TGTGCCAGCAGCTTACTAGCGCTCTCCTACGAGCAGTACTTC.

The rearrangement links TRBV19 to TRBJ1-1; D is possibly TRBD1 (5 bases). Between the trimmed V and J ends, which lost 9 bases and 1 base, there was a span of 9 bases. Germline lookup yields CDR1 LNHDA and CDR2 SQIVND (reference sequence). The CDR3 is 12 residues long. CDR3 loop: CASLTGNTEAFF. In nucleotides, the CDR3 is TGTGCCAGCTTAACAGGGAACACTGAAGCTTTCTTT.

CDR3 coding DNA: TGTGCCAGCAGCCCAACGGGGGGAGGATCTCGCAATGAGCAGTTCTTC. Translation: CASSPTGGGSRNEQFF. The chain links TRBV7-3 to TRBJ2-1; TRBD2 matches at 7 bases. This CDR3 is built from 16 residues. Looked up from germline, CDR1 is SGHTA and CDR2 is FQGTGA. V lost 5 bases, J lost 6 bases, and 13 bases stayed unmatched.

This chain links TRBV30 with TRBJ1-3; no clear D gene. The ends were cut back, 3 bases at V and 5 bases at J, with 14 bases in the middle. The CDR3 has 14 residues. From germline, CDR1 is GTSNPN and CDR2 SVGIG (reference sequence). As DNA, the CDR3 is TGTGCCTGGAGGGTACCTCAGGCACGAAACACCATATATTTT. Translation: CAWRVPQARNTIYF. The whole variable domain, filled in from reference TRBV30 and TRBJ1-3, reads SQTIHQWPATLVQPVGSPLSLECTVEGTSNPNLYWYRQAAGRGLQLLFYSVGIGQISSEVPQNLSASRPQDRQFILSSKKLLLSDSGFYLCAWRVPQARNTIYFGEGSWLTVV.

The chain carries TRBV10-1 and TRBJ2-1; weak D call: TRBD1 (6 bases). The germline V gene encodes CDR1 WNHNN and CDR2 SYGVQD (reference sequence). The CDR3 is 15 residues long. The V end was cut by 6 bases, the J end by 0 bases, with 12 bases between. The CDR3 loop reads CASSELTGSYNEQFF. The CDR3 nucleotides are TGCGCCAGCAGCGAACTGACAGGCTCCTACAATGAGCAGTTCTTC.

The chain links TRBV29-1 to TRBJ1-4, with D tentatively TRBD1 (6 bases). Germline CDR1 SQVTM, CDR2 ANQGSEA. The CDR3 has 12 amino acids. The V and J ends lost 6 bases and 7 bases respectively, with 12 bases between them. Here the CDR3 reads CSVGRGGEKLFF. As DNA, the CDR3 is TGCAGCGTGGGCAGGGGAGGTGAAAAACTGTTTTTT.

This clone was seen a handful of times. The chain joins TRBV7-9 to TRBJ2-1, with 9 bases matching TRBD1. The CDR3 extends over 16 amino acids. The V gene's germline CDR1 is SEHNR and CDR2 FQNEAQ (reference sequence). The ends lost 4 bases at V and 8 bases at J; junction bases unmatched: 12. The CDR3 DNA reads TGTGCCAGCAGCTCAGAGGGACAGGGAGTCTGGCATGAGCAGTTCTTC. It specifies CASSSEGQGVWHEQFF.

The V and J genes are TRBV11-2 and TRBJ2-7; D is unclear. With 1 base removed from V and 12 bases from J, the gap between germline ends came to 13 bases. The V gene's germline CDR1 is SGHAT and CDR2 FQNNGV. The CDR3 runs to 12 residues. In nucleotides, the CDR3 is TGTGCCAGCAGCTTAGTATCGGTCAATCTGTACTTC. Protein sequence: CASSLVSVNLYF.

The gene calls are TRBV2 and TRBJ2-7, with 9 bases lining up with TRBD2. Germline CDR1 SNHLY, CDR2 FYNNEI. The J segment lost 3 bases and the V segment lost 6 bases, leaving 15 bases of the junction unmatched. The CDR3 contains 17 residues. The chain's CDR3 is CASRLDLGTSRNYEQYF. CDR3 nucleotide sequence: TGTGCCAGCAGGTTAGATTTAGGGACTAGCCGAAACTACGAGCAGTACTTC.

The J gene is TRBJ2-7, the V gene TRBV3-1 (or the pseudogene TRBV3-2); 10 nucleotides agree with TRBD1. V shed 4 bases, J shed 3 bases, and the junction held 9 bases outside the gene matches. Germline V lookup: CDR1 LGHDT, CDR2 YNNKEL (reference sequence). The CDR3 is 16 residues long. The CDR3 nucleotides read TGTGCCAGCAGCCGGGAGTCAGGGACAGGGGTCTACGAGCAGTACTTC. Translating gives CASSRESGTGVYEQYF.

The rearrangement joins TRBV9 to TRBJ1-3; unclear D gene. The CDR3 totals 15 residues. Trimming removed 4 bases from V and 1 base from J, with 12 bases in between. Germline CDR1 and CDR2: SGDLS and YYNGEE. CDR3 DNA sequence: TGTGCCAGCAGCCCCCCCCGGGTTTCTGGAAACACCATATATTTT. Amino acid sequence: CASSPPRVSGNTIYF. Based on the CDR3 plus reference TRBV9 and TRBJ1-3, the full variable domain is DSGVTQTPKHLITATGQRVTLRCSPRSGDLSVYWYQQSLDQGLQFLIQYYNGEERAKGNILERFSAQQFPDLHSELNLSSLELGDSALYFCASSPPRVSGNTIYFGEGSWLTVV.

V usage is TRBV24-1 and J usage is TRBJ2-1; perhaps TRBD2 as D (6 bases). Per the germline V gene, CDR1 is KGHDR and CDR2 is SFDVKD. Trimming cost V 4 bases and J 2 bases, with 11 bases left between them. The CDR3 runs 15 residues. The CDR3 nucleotides are TGTGCCACCAGTGAGGCAGGAGGGGCCTACAATGAGCAGTTCTTC. Protein: CATSEAGGAYNEQFF.

The chain recombines TRBV7-2 with TRBJ1-2; 8 bases fit TRBD1. Germline loops: CDR1 SGHTA, CDR2 FQGNSA. The CDR3 sequence is 13 residues long. Trimming removed 5 bases from V and 6 bases from J; junction bases left unmatched: 5. This CDR3 reads CASSPDRVNGYTF. The CDR3 DNA reads TGTGCCAGCAGCCCGGACAGGGTAAATGGCTACACCTTC. Variable domain in full (rest from reference TRBV7-2 and TRBJ1-2): GAGVSQSPSNKVTEKGKDVELRCDPISGHTALYWYRQSLGQGLEFLIYFQGNSAPDKSGLPSDRFSAERTGGSVSTLTIQRTQQEDSAVYLCASSPDRVNGYTFGSGTRLTVV.

CDR3 sequence reads: CASSPRAHSYEQYF. CDR3 nucleotides: TGTGCCAGCAGCCCCCGAGCTCACTCCTACGAGCAGTACTTC. This chain connects TRBV9 to TRBJ2-7; D not certain. CDR1 and CDR2 from the germline V gene are SGDLS and YYNGEE. The CDR3 totals 14 residues. V shed 4 bases and J shed 0 bases, with 11 bases lying between them.

V usage is TRBV9 and J usage is TRBJ2-3, with 8 bases aligning to TRBD1. V was pared by 4 bases and J by 3 bases, with 7 bases of the junction left unmatched. Germline V CDR1 and CDR2: SGDLS, YYNGEE. This CDR3 is built from 15 residues. The CDR3 region has the DNA TGTGCCAGCAGCAAACAGGGGGGTCCTACAGATACGCAGTATTTT. Its translation: CASSKQGGPTDTQYF.

The chain is built from TRBV11-2 and TRBJ2-3, with TRBD2 as a possible D gene (6 bases). V lost 0 bases to trimming and J lost 1 base, with 11 bases between them. Germline V CDR1 and CDR2: SGHAT, FQNNGV. The length of the CDR3 is 16 residues. The CDR3 DNA reads TGTGCCAGCAGCTTAGAATCAGCGGGCGGCACAGATACGCAGTATTTT. Translation: CASSLESAGGTDTQYF.

The chain uses TRBV7-2 and TRBJ1-6; 10 nucleotides match TRBD1. With V trimmed by 2 bases and J by 10 bases, 5 bases remained unmatched. CDR3 length: 15 amino acids. Germline V gene sequence: CDR1 SGHTA, CDR2 FQGNSA. The CDR3: CASSLWDRGRSPLHF. The CDR3 DNA follows: TGTGCCAGCAGCTTATGGGACAGGGGTAGATCACCCCTCCACTTT. The full variable domain, its missing parts supplied by reference TRBV7-2 and TRBJ1-6, is GAGVSQSPSNKVTEKGKDVELRCDPISGHTALYWYRQSLGQGLEFLIYFQGNSAPDKSGLPSDRFSAERTGGSVSTLTIQRTQQEDSAVYLCASSLWDRGRSPLHFGNGTRLTVT.

This sequence joins TRBV6-2 or TRBV6-3 and TRBJ2-7; D ambiguous. V was shortened by 1 base and J by 0 bases, with 7 bases between the two germline ends. The CDR3 is made up of 14 amino acids. CDR1 is MNHEY, CDR2 SVGEGT, per germline. The CDR3: CASSYLHGSYEQYF. The DNA for the CDR3 is TGTGCCAGCAGTTACTTGCACGGCTCCTACGAGCAGTACTTC.

As DNA, the CDR3 is TGTGCCAGCTCACCATTACGGGAGACTGAGCAGTTCTTC. This sequence encodes CASSPLRETEQFF. The V call is TRBV18, the J call TRBJ2-1; D perhaps matches TRBD2 (6 bases). The CDR3 runs to 13 residues. V lost 2 bases to trimming and J lost 9 bases, with 11 bases between them. CDR1 is KGHSH, CDR2 LQKENI, per germline.